This TCR beta chain originates from a study of naive and memory T cell subsets. Overall study findings and caveats: A few larger clonotypes appeared in naive repertoires, especially CD8, possibly memory cells re-expressing CD45RA. Naive and memory subsets had different power law exponents for TCR abundance.

The beta constant-region primer was an equimolar mix of two oligonucleotides covering TRBC1 and TRBC2. Nested alpha and beta constant-region primers with the SP2 primer drove four PCR rounds on ligated cDNA. A single record per CDR3 protein comes from TCRdb applying MiXCR to the UMI-ligation and nested PCR reads. The profile shows 130,000 to 150,000 distinct CDR3 sequences, about 20% of them singletons. This clonotype showed up just a few times. The antigen remains unidentified. The CDR3 is 14 residues long. The V end was cut by 4 bases, the J end by 4 bases, with 10 bases between. Germline V CDR1 and CDR2: SGHTA, FQGNSA.

The chain is built from TRBV7-2 and TRBJ1-4, with D maybe TRBD1 (5 bases). The receptor was derived from a human donor in good health. The sample comprised naive CD4+ T cells from blood. Here the CDR3 DNA reads TGTGCCAGCAGCTCGGGACGGAGTAATGAAAAACTGTTTTTT. It yields the protein CASSSGRSNEKLFF.